This T cell receptor beta chain was found in a study of T-cell memory formation after mild COVID-19. Study context: Largely donor-specific sequence clusters came from a couple of donors.

Comment on this clonotype: Its antigen is not identified.

The V and J ends lost 3 bases and 1 base respectively, with 9 bases between them. This CDR3 is 14 amino acids long. Germline V lookup: CDR1 KGHSH, CDR2 LQKENI. General study findings and limits: Clones contracting across day 15 to 85 had a balanced CD4/CD8 profile; later expanding clones leaned CD4+. CD4+ contracting clones lay mainly in CM and EM, CD8+ ones in EMRA.

TCR alpha and TCR beta cDNA libraries carrying sample barcodes and UMIs were produced by 5'RACE using constant-segment primers. TCRdb analysed the 5' RACE reads with MiXCR anew, one entry per CDR3 protein. The table lists fewer than 700,000 distinct CDR3 sequences, 20% to 25% of them singletons, with 7% to 9% in the top ten. This clonotype was obtained from an adult woman who had mild COVID-19 (a few samples of this study predate the infection). Cell type and time point are not known. Sequenced material: PBMCs or a T cell subset sorted from them (not recorded which). The V gene is TRBV18, the J gene TRBJ1-1; D remains unclear. The CDR3 here is CASSPSQANTEAFF. CDR3 coding DNA: TGTGCCAGCTCACCCTCCCAGGCGAACACTGAAGCTTTCTTT.